This T cell receptor beta chain is drawn from a study of cytomegalovirus exposure and HLA in healthy donors. Overall study context: Genotyping of roughly 400 donors showed that around 85% belonged to the Caucasian-associated ancestry cluster. General observations from the study: In vitro data verified a few CMV-associated chains as specific for CMV antigens.

Germline CDR1 MNHEY, CDR2 SMNVEV (reference sequence). CDR3 length equals 16 residues. Unmatched junction bases numbered 9, after V lost 3 bases and J lost 3 bases. This clone occurred a few times. The antigen is not known. In the PCR, 60 Vbeta and 13 Jbeta primers were used. Assay: immunoSEQ multiplex PCR; the TCRdb copy retains only in-frame clones and omits some. Of fewer than 110,000 clones in the sample, 65% to 80% were seen once. The source is a woman aged 18-29 years in good health and CMV-seropositive. Sequencing was done on a sample of PBMCs. The V gene is TRBV27, the J gene TRBJ2-3, with 7 bases fitting TRBD2. The CDR3, as DNA: TGTGCCAGCAGTTTTGCTCCGCGGACTAGTACAGATACGCAGTATTTT. It encodes CASSFAPRTSTDTQYF.